This T cell receptor (beta chain) was obtained from a study of cytomegalovirus exposure and HLA in healthy donors. Donors counted as nominally healthy when sampled, yet unrecorded immune exposures were likely. Note on this clone: Its matching antigen is unknown.

This PCR relied on a set of 60 Vbeta primers and 13 Jbeta primers. Profiling relied on immunoSEQ multiplex PCR, and the TCRdb table lists in-frame clones only, not all of them. The table records 100,000 to 150,000 clones, roughly 70% of them present only once. Study outcomes and limitations: Among the sequence variants, a highly shared cluster was likely an artifact of sequencing. Previous analysis showed most TCR beta V segments were productive about 87% or about 30% of the time. An analysis was carried out at a later point. It showed that HLA-associated TCR beta chains were more clonally expanded than equally common non-associated chains.

Per germline, CDR1 MNHNS and CDR2 SASEGT. V was trimmed by 10 bases and J by 2 bases, leaving 6 bases between them. This CDR3 contains 10 residues. The chain is built from TRBV6-1 and TRBJ2-7; D not resolved. The sequence was collected from a man between 35 and 55 years old in good health and CMV-seropositive. Material for sequencing was PBMCs. CDR3 nucleotides: TGTGCCACCCAAACCTACGAGCAGTACTTC. Amino acid sequence: CATQTYEQYF.